This passage covers 30 T cell receptor beta chains from one sample sequenced in a study of T-cell reconstitution after alpha-beta-depleted transplantation in children. Library preparation (for TCRbeta) was performed with unique molecular identifiers. TCRdb ran MiXCR on the PCR reads and lists one entry per CDR3 protein. Of almost 600,000 distinct CDR3 sequences in the sample, over 20% are singletons; the top ten hold under 45%. This specimen consisted of PBMCs, obtained before TCRalphabeta/CD19-depleted stem cell transplant. The receptors originated from a boy in the first two years of life with Wiskott-Aldrich syndrome, due to receive a stem cell transplant.

The chain links TRBV5-1 to TRBJ2-7, with 7 bases fitting TRBD1. CDR3 length: 15 amino acids. Germline assignment: CDR1 SGHRS and CDR2 YFSETQ. V was pared by 1 base and J by 3 bases, with 7 bases of the junction left unmatched. This CDR3 is CASSLLGQAYYEQYF. The CDR3 DNA sequence: TGCGCCAGCAGCTTGTTAGGACAGGCGTACTACGAGCAGTACTTC.

CDR3 bases: TGCAGTGCTAGAGATGGGACAGGGAGCTCCTACGAGCAGTACTTC. Its protein product is CSARDGTGSSYEQYF. The chain links TRBV20-1 to TRBJ2-7; 9 bases match TRBD1. The trim removed 0 bases at V and 0 bases at J, leaving 3 bases unmatched. Germline V CDR1 and CDR2: DFQATT, SNEGSKA (reference sequence). CDR3 length: 15 residues.

This clonotype was seen a handful of times. This rearrangement joins TRBV15 to TRBJ2-5, with 7 bases matching TRBD1. With 0 bases clipped from V and 3 bases from J, the junction kept 10 bases outside the gene matches. The CDR3 loop spans 17 amino acids. The germline gives CDR1 LNHNV, CDR2 YYDKDF (reference sequence). The CDR3 here is CATSRDHATGSKETQYF. CDR3 in DNA: TGTGCCACCAGCAGAGATCATGCGACAGGGTCGAAAGAGACCCAGTACTTC.

V usage is TRBV20-1 and J usage is TRBJ2-1; TRBD2 agrees at 10 bases. Germline V gene data show CDR1 as DFQATT and CDR2 as SNEGSKA (reference sequence). This CDR3 contains 14 residues. V lost 5 bases and J lost 3; bases outside the gene matches: 4. The DNA for the CDR3 is TGCAGTGCTGCTCGGACTAGCGGCTACAATGAGCAGTTCTTC. Residues: CSAARTSGYNEQFF.

The chain employs TRBV20-1 and TRBJ2-3, with no clear D. Germline CDR1 reads DFQATT; CDR2 reads SNEGSKA (reference sequence). The V and J ends lost 0 bases and 1 base respectively, with 11 bases between them. This CDR3 comprises 15 residues. The CDR3 sequence: CSARERSKGTDTQYF. In DNA, the CDR3 is TGCAGTGCTAGAGAGAGGTCGAAGGGCACAGATACGCAGTATTTT.

This sequence joins TRBV20-1 and TRBJ1-1; D uncertain. The V gene's germline CDR1 is DFQATT and CDR2 SNEGSKA (reference sequence). The V end lost 3 bases, the J end lost 1 base, and 6 bases lay between the germline ends. The CDR3 is made up of 12 amino acids. The DNA for the CDR3 is TGCAGTGCTAGTGTAGGGAACACTGAAGCTTTCTTT. This translates into CSASVGNTEAFF.

This clonotype turned up a few times. The chain has TRBV20-1 and TRBJ2-1; D unresolved. The CDR3 is made up of 13 amino acids. Trimming took 3 bases from V and 6 from J, leaving 12 bases between them. CDR1 is DFQATT, CDR2 SNEGSKA, per germline (reference sequence). DNA for the CDR3: TGCAGTGCTAGGTCAACTTGGGGCAATGAGCAGTTCTTC. Translated: CSARSTWGNEQFF.

This chain links TRBV20-1 with TRBJ1-4; the D is unclear. Germline assignment: CDR1 DFQATT and CDR2 SNEGSKA (reference sequence). Trimming cost V 3 bases and J 10 bases, with 15 bases left between them. The CDR3 sequence is 13 residues long. As DNA, the CDR3 is TGCAGTGCTAGGACGGCGAGTGTGGGAAAACTGTTTTTT. Translated: CSARTASVGKLFF.

The CDR3: CASSRRGQDYGYTF. CDR3 in DNA: TGTGCCAGCTCACGAAGGGGGCAGGACTATGGCTACACCTTC. The J gene is TRBJ1-2, the V gene TRBV18, with 7 bases matching TRBD1. V dropped 4 bases and J dropped 3; count of bases not matched to a gene: 5. The CDR3 has 14 residues. Per the germline V gene, CDR1 is KGHSH and CDR2 is LQKENI.

This clonotype was picked up one time. The V gene is TRBV7-6, the J gene TRBJ2-5; 12 bases align to TRBD2. Per the germline V gene, CDR1 is SGHVS and CDR2 is FNYEAQ. The CDR3 runs 17 residues. V dropped 0 bases and J dropped 4; count of bases not matched to a gene: 6. CDR3 protein: CASSLALAGLAGETQYF. CDR3 DNA: TGTGCCAGCAGCTTAGCCTTGGCGGGACTAGCGGGAGAGACCCAGTACTTC.

V is TRBV2 and J is TRBJ1-1; no definite D call. The CDR3 contains 13 residues. Looked up from germline, CDR1 is SNHLY and CDR2 is FYNNEI. V was shortened by 7 bases and J by 0 bases, with 9 bases between the two germline ends. The CDR3 protein is CASTRALNTEAFF. DNA for the CDR3: TGTGCCAGCACCCGGGCCCTGAACACTGAAGCTTTCTTT. Full variable domain (rest looked up from reference TRBV2 and TRBJ1-1): EPEVTQTPSHQVTQMGQEVILRCVPISNHLYFYWYRQILGQKVEFLVSFYNNEISEKSEIFDDQFSVERPDGSNFTLKIRSTKLEDSAMYFCASTRALNTEAFFGQGTRLTVV.

The chain recombines TRBV27 with TRBJ2-3; D not certain. Germline V CDR1 and CDR2: MNHEY, SMNVEV (reference sequence). V was cut by 1 base and J by 2 bases, with 10 bases left in between. This CDR3 region has 15 residues. CDR3 residues: CASSLLRLPTDTQYF. In nucleotides, the CDR3 is TGTGCCAGCAGTTTATTGCGCTTACCCACAGATACGCAGTATTTT.

This clonotype was seen a few times. This chain's CDR3 is CSVEYSNQPQHF. The CDR3 DNA sequence: TGCAGTGTCGAGTATAGCAATCAGCCCCAGCATTTT. The rearrangement joins TRBV20-1 to TRBJ1-5; no clear D. The CDR3 covers 12 residues. Trimming pared 7 bases from V and 0 bases from J, leaving 7 bases between. Germline values: CDR1 DFQATT, CDR2 SNEGSKA (reference sequence).

The chain uses TRBV7-9 and TRBJ2-1; no reliable D call. The V end was cut by 3 bases, the J end by 3 bases, with 12 bases between. Germline V lookup: CDR1 SEHNR, CDR2 FQNEAQ (reference sequence). The CDR3 is 15 amino acids. This CDR3 is CASSFLGSGYNEQFF. Here the CDR3 DNA reads TGTGCCAGCAGCTTTCTGGGATCGGGCTACAATGAGCAGTTCTTC.

This chain joins TRBV5-1 and TRBJ2-1; TRBD2 matches 10 bases. Germline lookup yields CDR1 SGHRS and CDR2 YFSETQ. V lost 0 bases, J lost 3 bases, and 6 bases stayed unmatched. This CDR3 comprises 17 residues. CDR3 nucleotide sequence: TGCGCCAGCAGCTTGGAGGCTAGCGGGAGAGACTACAATGAGCAGTTCTTC. Translating it yields CASSLEASGRDYNEQFF.

V is TRBV24-1 and J is TRBJ2-1; 11 nucleotides agree with TRBD2. Germline V gene data show CDR1 as KGHDR and CDR2 as SFDVKD. Unmatched junction bases numbered 5, after V lost 4 bases and J lost 1 base. The length of the CDR3 is 17 residues. The CDR3 is CATSESSGRASYNEQFF. CDR3 bases: TGTGCCACCAGTGAGAGTAGCGGGAGGGCTTCCTACAATGAGCAGTTCTTC.

This rearrangement joins TRBV28 to TRBJ2-7; TRBD2 matches at 9 bases. The CDR3 covers 14 residues. Trimming took 6 bases from V and 7 from J; bases not matched to a gene: 10. Per the germline V gene, CDR1 is MDHEN and CDR2 is SYDVKM. CDR3 residues: CASRGLALNWEQYF. The DNA for the CDR3 is TGTGCCAGCAGGGGACTAGCTCTCAACTGGGAGCAGTACTTC.

The chain uses TRBV4-1 and TRBJ2-1, with D unresolved. Germline V gene sequence: CDR1 MGHRA, CDR2 YSYEKL. V was cut by 5 bases and J by 9 bases, with 11 bases left in between. The CDR3 has 12 amino acids. CDR3 nucleotides: TGCGCCAGCAGCGAGGTCTTCTTTGAGCAGTTCTTC. As protein: CASSEVFFEQFF.

This sequence joins TRBV20-1 and TRBJ2-3; 9 nucleotides line up with TRBD2. Trimming at V came to 5 bases and at J to 0 bases, leaving 0 bases not matched to a gene. CDR3 length: 13 amino acids. The germline V gene encodes CDR1 DFQATT and CDR2 SNEGSKA (reference sequence). This CDR3 reads CSALAGSTDTQYF. Written as DNA, the CDR3 is TGCAGTGCTCTAGCGGGAAGCACAGATACGCAGTATTTT.

This sequence joins TRBV6-2 or TRBV6-3 and TRBJ2-6, with a tentative D call TRBD1 (6 bases). The CDR3 runs to 17 residues. Germline CDR1 is MNHEY and CDR2 is SVGEGT. Trimming cost V 3 bases and J 0 bases, with 12 bases left between them. This CDR3 reads CASSYGGQLSGANVLTF. The CDR3 DNA reads TGTGCCAGCAGTTATGGAGGACAGCTCTCTGGGGCCAACGTCCTGACTTTC.

This clonotype turned up a few times. The genes are TRBV9 and TRBJ2-5, with D tentatively TRBD1 (6 bases). V lost 2 bases, J lost 4 bases, and 18 bases lay in between. Germline values: CDR1 SGDLS, CDR2 YYNGEE. The CDR3 spans 16 residues. The CDR3 here is CASSVGAGTFVETQYF. The DNA for the CDR3 is TGTGCCAGCAGCGTGGGGGCAGGGACATTCGTAGAGACCCAGTACTTC.

The V gene is TRBV28, the J gene TRBJ2-1; possibly TRBD2 for D (6 bases). With 2 bases removed from V and 0 bases from J, the gap between germline ends came to 11 bases. Germline CDR1 is MDHEN and CDR2 is SYDVKM. The CDR3 has 16 residues. CDR3 DNA: TGTGCCAGCAGTTTAGCGGGATTAGACTCCTACAATGAGCAGTTCTTC. It is translated as CASSLAGLDSYNEQFF.

The chain couples TRBV20-1 to TRBJ2-7; weak D call: TRBD2 (6 bases). Germline loops: CDR1 DFQATT, CDR2 SNEGSKA (reference sequence). This CDR3 has 17 residues. The V end lost 0 bases, the J end lost 0 bases, and 18 bases lay between the germline ends. The CDR3 DNA sequence: TGCAGTGCTAGAGATTTAGTCAGCGGGCCGTACTCCTACGAGCAGTACTTC. Translated, it gives CSARDLVSGPYSYEQYF.

This rearrangement joins TRBV20-1 to TRBJ1-1; D ambiguous. Germline-derived CDR1 and CDR2 are DFQATT and SNEGSKA (reference sequence). Deletions cut 3 bases from V and 9 bases from J, with 20 bases between. This CDR3 has 14 residues. CDR3 nucleotides: TGCAGTGCTAGGGAACCTTTCGCGGCCTCGCAAGCTTTCTTT. Amino acids: CSAREPFAASQAFF.

The gene calls are TRBV19 and TRBJ2-7, with unresolved D. Germline assignment: CDR1 LNHDA and CDR2 SQIVND (reference sequence). The CDR3 contains 15 residues. V lost 1 base, J lost 0 bases, and 10 bases lay in between. The CDR3 region is CASSIGPGASYEQYF. CDR3 bases: TGTGCCAGTAGTATAGGTCCGGGCGCCTCCTACGAGCAGTACTTC.

This clonotype was counted only a few times. The chain links TRBV5-1 to TRBJ2-1; tentatively, D is TRBD2 (6 bases). The length of the CDR3 is 13 residues. Germline V CDR1 and CDR2: SGHRS, YFSETQ. CDR3 DNA sequence: TGCGCGACCGCGGGACTTTTTTACAATGAGCAGTTCTTC. Its translation is CATAGLFYNEQFF.

The rearrangement links TRBV4-2 to TRBJ2-3; 7 positions agree with TRBD2. CDR1 and CDR2 (germline): LGHNA, YNFKEQ. J gave up 5 bases and V 0 bases, and 14 bases lay outside the gene matches. The length of the CDR3 is 18 residues. CDR3 bases: TGTGCCAGCAGCCAAGACCCTGGAAGTGCGGGAGTCGGAGATACGCAGTATTTT. This translates into CASSQDPGSAGVGDTQYF.

V and J are TRBV5-6 and TRBJ2-4, with D possibly being TRBD2 (6 bases). CDR1 is SGHDT, CDR2 YYEEEE, per germline. The CDR3 runs 15 residues. Trimming cost V 1 base and J 4 bases, with 12 bases left between them. In DNA form, the CDR3 reads TGTGCCAGCAGCTTGTTAGGCGGGACTAAAAACATTCAGTACTTC. The encoded protein is CASSLLGGTKNIQYF.

This clonotype was counted at least ten times. The chain combines TRBV10-3 with TRBJ1-1, with D possibly matching TRBD1 (5 bases). V was trimmed by 2 bases and J by 5 bases, leaving 12 bases between them. Germline V lookup: CDR1 ENHRY, CDR2 SYGVKD. CDR3 length: 14 amino acids. CDR3 residues: CAISESGGTTEAFF. CDR3 in DNA: TGTGCCATCAGTGAGAGTGGGGGAACGACTGAAGCTTTCTTT.

The sample holds a few counts of this clonotype. The chain recombines TRBV20-1 with TRBJ2-2; 14 nucleotides match TRBD2. CDR1 DFQATT and CDR2 SNEGSKA come from the germline V gene (reference sequence). With V trimmed by 2 bases and J by 4 bases, 3 bases remained unmatched. This CDR3 comprises 16 residues. The CDR3 DNA sequence: TGCAGTGCTAGATCGGGACTAGCGGGGGCCACCGGGGAGCTGTTTTTT. Encoded protein: CSARSGLAGATGELFF.